Shown below are 15 T cell receptor beta chains from a single sample sequenced in a study of CXCR3-negative and CXCR3-positive naive CD8 T cells. The antigens for these receptors are not known. Via 5' RACE with UMI labels, TRB cDNA libraries were prepared. TCRdb re-called the 5' RACE reads and shows each CDR3 protein once, DNA omitted. Across about 51,000 distinct CDR3 sequences, the top ten clones capture 0.55% to 0.6% of the sample. General study findings and limits: More hydrophobic TRB CDR3s occurred in CXCR3-positive than in CXCR3-negative naive cells.

Material for sequencing was naive CXCR3+ CD8+ T cells from blood. Subset: CD45RO-CCR7+CD27+CD95- naive CD8+ T cells expressing CXCR3 (TNR3+). The origin of the receptors is a human donor in good health. Some clones in this sample may be carry-over from other donors' samples.

Judged by frequency, this clonotype is medium-sized (0.01 to 0.1%). V and J are TRBV28 and TRBJ2-3; checking the TCRdb D call of TRBD1 is not possible without DNA. The CDR3 length is 17 residues. Germline V gene lookup returns CDR1 MDHEN and CDR2 SYDVKM. This CDR3 is CASSPILLGQGTDTQYF.

The chain combines TRBV4-1 with TRBJ2-1; absent DNA, TCRdb's TRBD2 call cannot be checked. The CDR3 extends over 14 amino acids. Looked up from germline, CDR1 is MGHRA and CDR2 is YSYEKL. This CDR3 is CASSQLPPGGEQFF.

The chain uses TRBV7-9 and TRBJ2-7. This CDR3 has 12 residues. From germline, CDR1 is SEHNR and CDR2 FQNEAQ (reference sequence). Here the CDR3 reads CASSLGGGEQYF. The full variable domain, completed using reference TRBV7-9 and TRBJ2-7, is DTGVSQNPRHKITKRGQNVTFRCDPISEHNRLYWYRQTLGQGPEFLTYFQNEAQLEKSRLLSDRFSAERPKGSFSTLEIQRTEQGDSAMYLCASSLGGGEQYFGPGTRLTVT.

V and J are TRBV28 and TRBJ2-6. Germline loops: CDR1 MDHEN, CDR2 SYDVKM. The CDR3 is 14 amino acids. The CDR3 is CASRSNSGADVLTF.

The chain joins TRBV27 to TRBJ1-4. Germline V gives CDR1 MNHEY, CDR2 SMNVEV (reference sequence). The CDR3 extends over 14 amino acids. CDR3 in amino acids: CAGSLILSDEKLFF. The variable domain in full, with the rest retrieved from reference TRBV27 and TRBJ1-4, is EAQVTQNPRYLITVTGKKLTVTCSQNMNHEYMSWYRQDPGLGLRQIYYSMNVEVTDKGDVPEGYKVSRKEKRNFPLILESPSPNQTSLYFCAGSLILSDEKLFFGSGTQLSVL.

The rearrangement uses TRBV7-9 and TRBJ1-1. Germline V gene lookup returns CDR1 SEHNR and CDR2 FQNEAQ (reference sequence). The CDR3 sequence is 15 residues long. This CDR3 reads CASSLFWGTNTEAFF.

J is TRBJ1-6 and V is TRBV20-1. Germline lookup yields CDR1 DFQATT and CDR2 SNEGSKA (reference sequence). The CDR3 spans 17 residues. The CDR3 region is CSARDKDRSSYNSPLHF.

The chain is built from TRBV7-9 and TRBJ2-2; the D call from TCRdb, TRBD2, cannot be confirmed without DNA. CDR3 length equals 17 residues. Per the germline V gene, CDR1 is SEHNR and CDR2 is FQNEAQ (reference sequence). CDR3 sequence reads: CASSFRDYYENTGELFF.

The rearrangement links TRBV3-1 to TRBJ2-7; there is no DNA to check the TCRdb D call of TRBD1. The CDR3 covers 16 residues. CDR1 is LGHDT and CDR2 is YNNKEL in the germline V gene (reference sequence). This CDR3 reads CASSQRGTGAAYEQYF.

The V call is TRBV27, the J call TRBJ2-2. This CDR3 contains 12 residues. Germline-derived CDR1 and CDR2 are MNHEY and SMNVEV (reference sequence). The CDR3 here is CASSLTAGELFF.

The chain has TRBV9 and TRBJ2-7; the TCRdb D gene call, TRBD2, has no DNA to confirm it. The length of the CDR3 is 13 residues. Germline CDR1 SGDLS, CDR2 YYNGEE. This CDR3 reads CASSVGEGYEQYF.

The rearrangement uses TRBV7-9 and TRBJ1-5. The CDR3 sequence is 17 residues long. CDR1 and CDR2 (germline): SEHNR, FQNEAQ (reference sequence). The CDR3 protein is CASSLALADYSNQPQHF.

The chain couples TRBV29-1 to TRBJ1-2; TCRdb returns TRBD1, unconfirmable since there is no DNA. CDR1 and CDR2 from the germline V gene are SQVTM and ANQGSEA. The CDR3 totals 15 residues. This CDR3 reads CSVPLLGSNFYGYTF.

The V and J genes are TRBV6-2 or TRBV6-3 and TRBJ2-7; TCRdb outputs TRBD1, but without DNA this stays unchecked. Per germline, CDR1 MNHEY and CDR2 SVGEGT. The CDR3 is 13 amino acids. The CDR3 sequence: CASSYDRYYEQYF.

The CDR3 loop reads CASSLASSGGANEQFF. This chain uses TRBV12-3 or TRBV12-4 with TRBJ2-1; the D call from TCRdb, TRBD2, cannot be confirmed without DNA. The CDR3 contains 16 residues.